Below, 17 T cell receptor beta chains from the same sample are listed, as sequenced in a study of T cell responses to AZD1222 COVID-19 vaccine. Libraries were prepared by immunoSEQ multiplex PCR; TCRdb keeps only in-frame clonotypes and omits some of them. Found here are just under 90,000 clones, approximately 86% of them singletons; the top ten hold about 6%. This material consisted of peripheral blood, taken on day 0 of AZD1222 vaccination. The receptors were sampled from an adult in good health.

This rearrangement joins TRBV5-4 to TRBJ1-4; 7 nucleotides line up with TRBD1. Trimming at V came to 4 bases and at J to 1 base, leaving 1 base not matched to a gene. The CDR3 totals 14 residues. CDR1 is SGHNT and CDR2 is YYREEE in the germline V gene (reference sequence). The CDR3 DNA is TGTGCCAGCAGCAGGGACAGAACTAATGAAAAACTGTTTTTT. This gives the protein CASSRDRTNEKLFF.

The gene calls are TRBV27 and TRBJ2-2; either TRBD1 or TRBD2 may supply D (5 bases each). CDR1 is MNHEY, CDR2 SMNVEV, per germline (reference sequence). Trimming removed 1 base from V and 2 bases from J, with 17 bases in between. This CDR3 is built from 18 residues. The DNA of the CDR3 is TGTGCCAGCAGTTTATTAGTGCCCGTCGGGACCAACACCGGGGAGCTGTTTTTT. It encodes CASSLLVPVGTNTGELFF.

The V call is TRBV19, the J call TRBJ2-1; 7 bases match TRBD1. Trimming removed 10 bases from V and 1 base from J; junction bases left unmatched: 10. The CDR3 consists of 15 residues. Germline values: CDR1 LNHDA, CDR2 SQIVND (reference sequence). The CDR3 DNA reads TGTGCCACCACAGGGGAATCCGGGTCCTACAATGAGCAGTTCTTC. This encodes CATTGESGSYNEQFF.

The chain uses TRBV9 and TRBJ2-7, with D possibly TRBD2 on 6 matching bases. The CDR3 covers 16 residues. Germline CDR1 is SGDLS and CDR2 is YYNGEE. V lost 0 bases to trimming and J lost 2 bases, with 15 bases between them. The CDR3, as DNA: TGTGCCAGCAGCGTAGCCGACGGCGGGGACCCCTACGAGCAGTACTTC. It yields the protein CASSVADGGDPYEQYF.

V usage is TRBV2 and J usage is TRBJ1-4; D may be TRBD1 (6 bases). CDR1 is SNHLY, CDR2 FYNNEI, per germline. CDR3 length: 15 residues. The V end was cut by 5 bases, the J end by 3 bases, with 13 bases between. In nucleotides, the CDR3 is TGTGCCAGCAGTCCACAGGGTCTTGCTAATGAAAAACTGTTTTTT. Translating gives CASSPQGLANEKLFF.

This chain joins TRBV24-1 and TRBJ2-2; D remains unclear. The CDR3 totals 14 residues. The V and J ends lost 2 bases and 4 bases respectively, with 7 bases between them. Germline assignment: CDR1 KGHDR and CDR2 SFDVKD. CDR3 coding DNA: TGTGCCACCAGTGATTGGGGTGGCACCGGGGAGCTGTTTTTT. This sequence encodes CATSDWGGTGELFF.

The chain couples TRBV10-3 to TRBJ2-2; D is perhaps TRBD2 (6 bases). The germline CDR1 and CDR2 sequences are ENHRY and SYGVKD. V lost 0 bases and J 5 bases, leaving 13 bases between the germline ends. The CDR3 totals 16 residues. CDR3 region: CAISESLPGVTGELFF. The CDR3 coding sequence is TGTGCCATCAGTGAGTCCCTTCCGGGAGTAACCGGGGAGCTGTTTTTT.

This chain uses TRBV24-1 with TRBJ2-1; no definite D call. Trimming shortened V by 7 bases and J by 0 bases, and 9 bases separated the two germline ends. Germline CDR1 KGHDR, CDR2 SFDVKD. The CDR3 consists of 14 residues. CDR3 sequence (DNA): TGTGCCACCAGCGCACACAGCTCCTACAATGAGCAGTTCTTC. It is translated as CATSAHSSYNEQFF.

This clone was picked up one time. As DNA, the CDR3 is TGCGCCAACCCCCGGGGGTTGGAGACCCAGTACTTC. It codes for CANPRGLETQYF. The chain employs TRBV23-1 and TRBJ2-5, with D maybe TRBD2 (6 bases). TRBV23-1 is known as an ORF, though its function is uncertain. CDR3 length: 12 amino acids. Trimming removed 10 bases from V and 5 bases from J, with 14 bases in between.

This clone is categorized as medium-sized. V is TRBV19 and J is TRBJ2-2; TRBD1 agrees at 12 bases. Trimming removed 4 bases from V and 5 bases from J; junction bases left unmatched: 8. The length of the CDR3 is 17 residues. Looked up from germline, CDR1 is LNHDA and CDR2 is SQIVND (reference sequence). CDR3 in amino acids: CASSTRGQGAVTGELFF. CDR3 in DNA: TGTGCCAGTAGTACGCGGGGACAGGGGGCCGTTACCGGGGAGCTGTTTTTT.

This clone occurred once. This rearrangement joins TRBV18 to TRBJ2-7, with TRBD1 matching 9 bases. Germline CDR1 is KGHSH and CDR2 is LQKENI. With 8 bases clipped from V and 5 bases from J, the junction kept 4 bases outside the gene matches. The CDR3 contains 12 residues. The CDR3 coding sequence is TGTGCCAGCAAGACAGGGGGGAACGAGCAGTACTTC. Its protein is CASKTGGNEQYF.

V and J are TRBV9 and TRBJ2-7; TRBD2 matches 15 bases. V dropped 3 bases and J dropped 4; count of bases not matched to a gene: 2. This CDR3 comprises 15 residues. The germline V gene encodes CDR1 SGDLS and CDR2 YYNGEE. The chain's CDR3 is CASSEGTSGRYEQYF. The DNA of the CDR3 is TGTGCCAGCAGCGAGGGGACTAGCGGGAGGTACGAGCAGTACTTC.

This clone was picked up a small number of times. V usage is TRBV6-6 and J usage is TRBJ1-1; D is possibly TRBD1 (6 bases). Germline V gene lookup returns CDR1 MNHNY and CDR2 SVGAGI (reference sequence). Trimming removed 3 bases from V and 3 bases from J, with 11 bases in between. The CDR3 is 14 amino acids. The CDR3 DNA is TGTGCCAGCAGTTATCGGCAGGGGCACACTGAAGCTTTCTTT. This gives the protein CASSYRQGHTEAFF.

In regard to this clone: Compared with germline, one end of the junction differs, possibly owing to a read error. The rearrangement uses TRBV9 and TRBJ1-2; 7 bases map to TRBD1. In germline, CDR1 is SGDLS, CDR2 YYNGEE. CDR3 length: 14 amino acids. The CDR3 protein is CVSSSRDRGYGYTF. As DNA, the CDR3 is TGTGTCAGCAGCTCGAGGGACAGAGGCTATGGCTACACCTTC.

The chain recombines TRBV7-8 with TRBJ2-3; 8 nucleotides align to TRBD2. The germline V gene has CDR1 SGHVS and CDR2 FQNEAQ. The CDR3 is 14 amino acids. After removal of 6 bases from V and 2 bases from J, the junction contained 4 bases not matched to a gene. CDR3 loop: CASRPGLDTDTQYF. The CDR3 DNA reads TGTGCCAGCAGGCCGGGACTAGACACAGATACGCAGTATTTT.

The chain has TRBV28 and TRBJ1-2; D is unresolved. Deletions cut 2 bases from V and 4 bases from J, with 11 bases between. The CDR3 length is 14 residues. CDR1 MDHEN and CDR2 SYDVKM come from the germline V gene. CDR3 coding DNA: TGTGCCAGCAGTTTAACGAACAGCCCCTATGGCTACACCTTC. Protein product: CASSLTNSPYGYTF.

The chain carries TRBV7-3 and TRBJ2-1; TRBD1 or TRBD2 may be the D gene (5 bases each). There are 13 residues in the CDR3. The V and J ends lost 3 bases and 2 bases respectively, with 5 bases between them. Germline V gives CDR1 SGHTA, CDR2 FQGTGA. CDR3: CASSLGAYNEQFF. For the CDR3, the DNA is TGTGCCAGCAGCTTGGGGGCCTACAATGAGCAGTTCTTC.